These 32 T cell receptor beta chains came from one sample sequenced in a study of blood T cell repertoires in COVID-19. Measured with immunoSEQ multiplex PCR; TCRdb has only the in-frame clones, and not every one. The sample includes roughly 110,000 clones, approximately 84% of them seen just once. The sequenced sample was peripheral blood. The receptors come from a woman aged 55-70 years with acute or convalescent COVID-19.

V and J are TRBV19 and TRBJ2-6; 15 nucleotides align to TRBD2. After removal of 1 base from V and 2 bases from J, the junction contained 3 bases not matched to a gene. The CDR3 extends over 19 amino acids. Germline lookup yields CDR1 LNHDA and CDR2 SQIVND (reference sequence). CDR3 sequence reads: CASSIVRTSGRAGANVLTF. The CDR3 DNA is TGTGCCAGTAGTATAGTTCGGACTAGCGGGAGGGCTGGGGCCAACGTCCTGACTTTC.

This chain joins TRBV5-1 and TRBJ2-1, with TRBD1 matching over 8 bases. V was clipped by 4 bases and J by 2 bases; unmatched bases: 5. The CDR3 is 15 residues long. In germline, CDR1 is SGHRS, CDR2 YFSETQ. In DNA form, the CDR3 reads TGCGCCAGCAGCAATACAGGGGGTCCCTACAATGAGCAGTTCTTC. It yields the protein CASSNTGGPYNEQFF. The whole variable domain, remainder taken from reference TRBV5-1 and TRBJ2-1, is KAGVTQTPRYLIKTRGQQVTLSCSPISGHRSVSWYQQTPGQGLQFLFEYFSETQRNKGNFPGRFSGRQFSNSRSEMNVSTLELGDSALYLCASSNTGGPYNEQFFGPGTRLTVL.

A single count supports this clone. The V gene is TRBV7-8, the J gene TRBJ2-7; 8 bases map to TRBD1. The CDR3 loop spans 14 amino acids. V lost 4 bases, J lost 2 bases, and 4 bases stayed unmatched. The V gene's germline CDR1 is SGHVS and CDR2 FQNEAQ. CDR3 coding DNA: TGTGCCAGCAGCTCGCGGACAGGGCCCTACGAGCAGTACTTC. This translates into CASSSRTGPYEQYF.

The V gene is TRBV12-5, the J gene TRBJ2-5, with 8 positions matching TRBD2. After removal of 10 bases from V and 4 bases from J, the junction contained 5 bases not matched to a gene. This CDR3 contains 12 residues. Germline V gene data show CDR1 as LGHNT and CDR2 as FRNRAP. The CDR3 DNA reads as TGTGCTACCATGGCGGGGGGAGAGACCCAGTACTTC. The encoded protein is CATMAGGETQYF. The full variable domain, with the rest looked up from reference TRBV12-5 and TRBJ2-5, is DARVTQTPRHKVTEMGQEVTMRCQPILGHNTVFWYRQTMMQGLELLAYFRNRAPLDDSGMPKDRFSAEMPDATLATLKIQPSEPRDSAVYFCATMAGGETQYFGPGTRLLVL.

This clone showed up just once. The J gene is TRBJ2-1, the V gene TRBV6-6; possibly TRBD2 for D (6 bases). CDR3 size: 13 residues. Trimming removed 5 bases from V and 9 bases from J, with 14 bases in between. The germline V gene encodes CDR1 MNHNY and CDR2 SVGAGI (reference sequence). The CDR3 sequence: CASSDREPSEQFF. CDR3 coding DNA: TGTGCCAGCAGTGACCGGGAGCCTAGTGAGCAGTTCTTC.

The V gene is TRBV9, the J gene TRBJ1-2; D is unclear. V lost 0 bases to trimming and J lost 8 bases, with 11 bases between them. The germline V gene encodes CDR1 SGDLS and CDR2 YYNGEE. CDR3 size: 13 residues. The CDR3 is CASSVVSRGGYTF. The CDR3 nucleotides read TGTGCCAGCAGCGTAGTATCCCGAGGCGGCTACACCTTC.

The chain recombines TRBV18 with TRBJ2-5; 14 bases are a match to TRBD2. The ends lost 7 bases at V and 4 bases at J; junction bases unmatched: 8. The CDR3 covers 16 residues. Germline V gene sequence: CDR1 KGHSH, CDR2 LQKENI. The CDR3 sequence: CASFRTSGRLGETQYF. CDR3 in DNA: TGTGCCAGCTTCCGGACTAGCGGGAGGTTGGGAGAGACCCAGTACTTC.

J is TRBJ1-5 and V is TRBV28; 9 positions match TRBD1. CDR1 MDHEN and CDR2 SYDVKM come from the germline V gene. V trimming: 8 bases; J trimming: 1 base; junction bases outside the gene matches: 3. This CDR3 region has 14 residues. The CDR3 loop is CASGTGGSNQPQHF. The CDR3 DNA sequence: TGTGCCAGCGGAACAGGGGGCAGCAATCAGCCCCAGCATTTT. Drawing the rest from reference TRBV28 and TRBJ1-5, the complete variable domain is DVKVTQSSRYLVKRTGEKVFLECVQDMDHENMFWYRQDPGLGLRLIYFSYDVKMKEKGDIPEGYSVSREKKERFSLILESASTNQTSMYLCASGTGGSNQPQHFGDGTRLSIL.

This clone was seen more than once but under ten times. The chain combines TRBV27 with TRBJ2-5, with 13 bases fitting TRBD2. The germline V gene has CDR1 MNHEY and CDR2 SMNVEV (reference sequence). The CDR3 is 14 residues long. Losses at the gene ends were 5 bases for V and 7 bases for J; bases not matched to a gene: 4. Here the CDR3 reads CASSPRTSGGTQYF. CDR3 DNA sequence: TGTGCCAGCAGTCCCCGGACTAGCGGGGGGACCCAGTACTTC.

This chain uses TRBV2 with TRBJ2-5, with a tentative D call TRBD2 (7 bases). The V and J ends lost 7 bases and 5 bases respectively, with 14 bases between them. The germline V gene has CDR1 SNHLY and CDR2 FYNNEI. This CDR3 is built from 13 residues. The CDR3 DNA reads as TGTGCCAGCACCCGGGGGGCCGGGGAGACCCAGTACTTC. Amino acids: CASTRGAGETQYF.

The chain links TRBV20-1 to TRBJ2-7; TRBD1 is a possible D gene (5 bases). Looked up from germline, CDR1 is DFQATT and CDR2 is SNEGSKA (reference sequence). V was shortened by 6 bases and J by 7 bases, with 7 bases between the two germline ends. The CDR3 runs 9 residues. CDR3 DNA: TGCAGTGCAGGGGATGAGCAGTACTTC. This codes for CSAGDEQYF.

The chain joins TRBV29-1 to TRBJ1-4; D gene unclear. CDR1 SQVTM and CDR2 ANQGSEA come from the germline V gene. V dropped 7 bases and J dropped 5 bases, with 8 bases sitting between them. The CDR3 contains 11 residues. CDR3 residues: CSGRENEKLFF. In DNA form, the CDR3 reads TGCAGCGGCCGGGAGAATGAAAAACTGTTTTTT.

This chain connects TRBV25-1 to TRBJ2-1; TRBD2 matches 12 bases. CDR3 length: 16 amino acids. Germline CDR1 and CDR2: MGHDK and SYGVNS. V was pared by 1 base and J by 5 bases, with 3 bases of the junction left unmatched. The CDR3 DNA is TGTGCCAGCAGTGAATCTCTAGCGGGGGGGCACAATGAGCAGTTCTTC. Its translation: CASSESLAGGHNEQFF.

The chain links TRBV27 to TRBJ2-1, with 12 nucleotides matching TRBD2. V gave up 6 bases and J gave up 9 bases; unmatched junction bases: 12. Germline values: CDR1 MNHEY, CDR2 SMNVEV (reference sequence). This CDR3 is built from 16 residues. CDR3 bases: TGTGCCAGCAGAAACCCTACTAGCGGGAGGTCGAGTGAGCAGTTCTTC. Amino acid sequence: CASRNPTSGRSSEQFF.

V is TRBV5-1 and J is TRBJ2-1, with D possibly being TRBD1 (6 bases). The V gene's germline CDR1 is SGHRS and CDR2 YFSETQ. Trimming took 0 bases from V and 3 from J, leaving 7 bases between them. The CDR3 has 14 residues. CDR3 residues: CASSLGTDYNEQFF. In DNA, the CDR3 is TGCGCCAGCAGCTTGGGGACAGACTACAATGAGCAGTTCTTC.

The rearrangement joins TRBV11-2 to TRBJ1-1, with D hard to call. CDR1 and CDR2 (germline): SGHAT, FQNNGV. V was clipped by 5 bases and J by 4 bases, with 17 bases between them. The CDR3 loop spans 15 amino acids. CDR3 in amino acids: CASSPIDSHRTEAFF. The CDR3 coding sequence is TGTGCCAGCAGCCCCATAGACTCCCATCGCACTGAAGCTTTCTTT.

The J gene is TRBJ2-5, the V gene TRBV11-2; the match to TRBD2 covers 7 bases. The trim removed 2 bases at V and 14 bases at J, leaving 5 bases unmatched. This CDR3 is 11 amino acids long. CDR1 is SGHAT, CDR2 FQNNGV, per germline. The CDR3, as DNA: TGTGCCAGCAGCTTACTAGCGGCCCCTTACTTC. Its translation is CASSLLAAPYF. The full variable domain, completed using reference TRBV11-2 and TRBJ2-5, is EAGVAQSPRYKIIEKRQSVAFWCNPISGHATLYWYQQILGQGPKLLIQFQNNGVVDDSQLPKDRFSAERLKGVDSTLKIQPAKLEDSAVYLCASSLLAAPYFGPGTRLLVL.

This clone occurred once. Other DNA sequences of this sample code for an identical CDR3. This chain uses TRBV18 with TRBJ2-3; D uncertain. V was pared by 0 bases and J by 0 bases, with 4 bases between. This CDR3 contains 14 residues. Germline V CDR1 and CDR2: KGHSH, LQKENI. The CDR3 DNA reads as TGTGCCAGCTCACCACCTTCTAGCACAGATACGCAGTATTTT. It is translated as CASSPPSSTDTQYF. The full variable domain, its missing parts supplied by reference TRBV18 and TRBJ2-3, is NAGVMQNPRHLVRRRGQEARLRCSPMKGHSHVYWYRQLPEEGLKFMVYLQKENIIDESGMPKERFSAEFPKEGPSILRIQQVVRGDSAAYFCASSPPSSTDTQYFGPGTRLTVL.

The chain recombines TRBV15 with TRBJ2-7; D is unclear. Germline-derived CDR1 and CDR2 are LNHNV and YYDKDF (reference sequence). The CDR3 has 13 amino acids. Between the trimmed V and J ends, which lost 0 bases and 1 base, there was a span of 4 bases. DNA for the CDR3: TGTGCCACCAGCAGAGACAGGTCCTACGAGCAGTACTTC. This translates into CATSRDRSYEQYF.

V and J are TRBV5-1 and TRBJ2-7, with D perhaps matching TRBD2 (5 bases). Germline V CDR1 and CDR2: SGHRS, YFSETQ. V was cut by 0 bases and J by 5 bases, with 12 bases left in between. The CDR3 is made up of 14 amino acids. This chain's CDR3 is CASSLAAGWDEQYF. CDR3 bases: TGCGCCAGCAGCTTGGCGGCGGGTTGGGACGAGCAGTACTTC.

The chain has TRBV7-7 and TRBJ2-1; a possible D gene is TRBD1 (5 bases). V dropped 1 base and J dropped 0 bases, with 7 bases sitting between them. Per the germline V gene, CDR1 is SSHAT and CDR2 is FNYEAQ (reference sequence). The CDR3 sequence is 15 residues long. The chain's CDR3 is CASSLDQGSYNEQFF. CDR3 coding DNA: TGTGCCAGCAGCTTAGATCAGGGCTCCTACAATGAGCAGTTCTTC.

The V gene is TRBV5-1, the J gene TRBJ1-6; D is undetermined. Trimming pared 3 bases from V and 1 base from J, leaving 11 bases between. The germline gives CDR1 SGHRS, CDR2 YFSETQ. CDR3 length equals 16 residues. The CDR3 spells CASSSGPGSYNSPLHF. The CDR3 region has the DNA TGCGCCAGCAGCTCTGGCCCGGGGTCCTATAATTCACCCCTCCACTTT.

CDR3 in DNA: TGTGCCAGCAGTCGACAGGGCAACACTGAAGCTTTCTTT. Translation gives CASSRQGNTEAFF. This chain uses TRBV6-5 with TRBJ1-1, with 7 bases aligning to TRBD1. Trimming removed 5 bases from V and 2 bases from J; junction bases left unmatched: 2. Per germline, CDR1 MNHEY and CDR2 SVGAGI. This CDR3 contains 13 residues.

This clone was seen a handful of times. V is TRBV7-9 and J is TRBJ2-1; TRBD2 might be the D (6 bases). CDR3 size: 15 residues. Germline V lookup: CDR1 SEHNR, CDR2 FQNEAQ (reference sequence). Trimming took 3 bases from V and 0 from J, leaving 9 bases between them. DNA for the CDR3: TGTGCCAGCAGCTTGGGCGGGAACTCCTACAATGAGCAGTTCTTC. The encoded protein is CASSLGGNSYNEQFF.

The chain recombines TRBV5-1 with TRBJ2-7; TRBD2 matches 8 bases. The CDR3 is 15 amino acids. Germline V lookup: CDR1 SGHRS, CDR2 YFSETQ. V lost 1 base, J lost 6 bases, and 9 bases stayed unmatched. Written as DNA, the CDR3 is TGCGCCAGCAGCTTGACCCCCGGACTAGCCAGCGAGCAGTACTTC. This gives the protein CASSLTPGLASEQYF.

J is TRBJ1-1 and V is TRBV2, with TRBD1 matching 9 bases. The germline CDR1 and CDR2 sequences are SNHLY and FYNNEI. J was trimmed by 5 bases and V by 4 bases; bases with no gene match: 2. The CDR3 totals 13 residues. The chain's CDR3 is CASSAQGATEAFF. The CDR3 coding sequence is TGTGCCAGCAGTGCACAGGGGGCAACTGAAGCTTTCTTT.

This clone was recorded only once. The chain couples TRBV3-1 (or the pseudogene TRBV3-2) to TRBJ1-1; no clear D. V dropped 3 bases and J dropped 1 base, with 6 bases sitting between them. This CDR3 spans 13 amino acids. Germline CDR1 and CDR2: LGHDT and YNNKEL (reference sequence). CDR3 nucleotide sequence: TGTGCCAGCAGCCAGGTAGAGAACACTGAAGCTTTCTTT. Residues: CASSQVENTEAFF.

The J gene is TRBJ1-1, the V gene TRBV5-1; 9 bases match TRBD1. The CDR3 is 15 residues long. After removal of 3 bases from V and 4 bases from J, the junction contained 7 bases not matched to a gene. Germline V gene lookup returns CDR1 SGHRS and CDR2 YFSETQ. This chain's CDR3 is CASSSRQGGFTEAFF. As DNA, the CDR3 is TGCGCCAGCAGCTCCCGACAGGGGGGTTTCACTGAAGCTTTCTTT.

This clone has more than one count but fewer than ten. CDR3 sequence reads: CASRPGSTEAFF. The CDR3 DNA reads as TGTGCCAGCAGGCCGGGGAGCACTGAAGCTTTCTTT. The chain links TRBV28 to TRBJ1-1; D gene ambiguous. Between the trimmed V and J ends, which lost 6 bases and 4 bases, there was a span of 9 bases. The CDR3 loop spans 12 amino acids. Germline V gene lookup returns CDR1 MDHEN and CDR2 SYDVKM.

The chain links TRBV12-2 to TRBJ2-3; the D call TRBD2 from the table was never checked on the DNA. TRBV12-2 is recorded as a pseudogene. The CDR3 spans 17 residues. In DNA, the CDR3 is TGTGCAAGTCGCTTAGCGGTACGGACTAGCGTCACAGATACGCAGTATTTT. Its translation is CASRLAVRTSVTDTQYF.

This clone showed up just a few times. CDR3 in DNA: TGTGCCAGCCAGATTGTGGCGGACAGGGAGGAAGAAAAACTGTTTTTT. Translation gives CASQIVADREEEKLFF. The chain has TRBV2 and TRBJ1-4; the match to TRBD1 covers 8 bases. The CDR3 has 16 residues. With V trimmed by 8 bases and J by 8 bases, 16 bases remained unmatched. CDR1 SNHLY and CDR2 FYNNEI come from the germline V gene.

The chain uses TRBV6-2 or TRBV6-3 and TRBJ2-2, with TRBD2 matching 8 bases. With 2 bases clipped from V and 5 bases from J, the junction kept 13 bases outside the gene matches. This CDR3 region has 18 residues. The V gene's germline CDR1 is MNHEY and CDR2 SVGEGT. The CDR3 region is CASSYSLVESGGTGELFF. Written as DNA, the CDR3 is TGTGCCAGCAGTTACAGTCTGGTGGAGTCGGGGGGGACCGGGGAGCTGTTTTTT.